The 17 T cell receptor beta chains below all came from one sample that was sequenced in a study of CD8 T cells in Susac syndrome. Reverse transcription of about 0.5 to 1 ug RNA used random hexamers. MiXCR was run by TCRdb on the immunoSEQ multiplex PCR reads, yielding one entry per CDR3 protein. This sample has a few hundred thousand distinct CDR3 sequences, with around 95% found just once. Sequencing was carried out using CD4+ T cells from PBMCs. All receptors derive from a human donor with multiple sclerosis.

The genes are TRBV20-1 and TRBJ2-1; D not certain. CDR1 is DFQATT and CDR2 is SNEGSKA in the germline V gene (reference sequence). V lost 2 bases and J 7 bases, leaving 12 bases between the germline ends. The CDR3 length is 13 residues. This chain's CDR3 is CSARLPTQNEQFF. The CDR3 DNA sequence: TGCAGTGCTAGACTGCCGACCCAGAATGAGCAGTTCTTC.

This chain connects TRBV12-3 or TRBV12-4 to TRBJ2-5; weak D call: TRBD2 (6 bases). Trimming took off 3 bases at V and 4 bases at J, with 15 bases between the two ends. This CDR3 is 15 amino acids long. The CDR3: CASSLKDYLIETQYF. DNA for the CDR3: TGTGCCAGCAGTTTGAAGGACTACCTAATAGAGACCCAGTACTTC.

The chain links TRBV2 to TRBJ2-2, with 8 bases identical to TRBD1. With V trimmed by 5 bases and J by 4 bases, 3 bases remained unmatched. Germline V CDR1 and CDR2: SNHLY, FYNNEI. CDR3 length: 14 amino acids. The CDR3 reads CASSRTGSTGELFF. CDR3 coding DNA: TGTGCCAGCAGTCGGACAGGGTCCACCGGGGAGCTGTTTTTT.

J is TRBJ2-3 and V is TRBV5-6; the D gene could be TRBD1 or TRBD2 (6 bases each). The CDR3 has 14 residues. The V and J ends lost 4 bases and 7 bases respectively, with 16 bases between them. The germline V gene has CDR1 SGHDT and CDR2 YYEEEE. The CDR3 loop reads CASSRRSGANTQYF. For the CDR3, the DNA is TGTGCCAGCAGCCGGAGGTCGGGGGCCAATACGCAGTATTTT. The whole variable domain, filled in from reference TRBV5-6 and TRBJ2-3, reads DAGVTQSPTHLIKTRGQQVTLRCSPKSGHDTVSWYQQALGQGPQFIFQYYEEEERQRGNFPDRFSGHQFPNYSSELNVNALLLGDSALYLCASSRRSGANTQYFGPGTRLTVL.

This chain connects TRBV20-1 to TRBJ1-2, with 7 bases identical to TRBD1. The CDR3 contains 14 residues. CDR1 and CDR2 (germline): DFQATT, SNEGSKA (reference sequence). V lost 5 bases, J lost 6 bases, and 12 bases stayed unmatched. The CDR3 loop reads CSAQTGSRRDGYTF. The CDR3 DNA sequence: TGCAGTGCTCAGACAGGGAGTAGGCGTGATGGCTACACCTTC.

V gene TRBV4-2 combines with J gene TRBJ2-3, with 13 bases fitting TRBD2. Per the germline V gene, CDR1 is LGHNA and CDR2 is YNFKEQ. V trimming: 3 bases; J trimming: 3 bases; junction bases outside the gene matches: 3. CDR3 length: 16 residues. CDR3 protein: CASSQETSGGTDTQYF. As DNA, the CDR3 is TGTGCCAGCAGCCAGGAGACTAGCGGGGGGACAGATACGCAGTATTTT.

This clonotype came up once. This chain joins TRBV20-1 and TRBJ1-1; D is ambiguous. Germline-derived CDR1 and CDR2 are DFQATT and SNEGSKA (reference sequence). Between the trimmed V and J ends, which lost 1 base and 6 bases, there was a span of 6 bases. The CDR3 has 11 residues. CDR3 sequence reads: CSARVWSEAFF. The CDR3 coding sequence is TGCAGTGCTAGAGTTTGGTCTGAAGCTTTCTTT.

J is TRBJ1-3 and V is TRBV29-1; possible D gene TRBD1, 6 bases. Trimming shortened V by 7 bases and J by 0 bases, and 13 bases separated the two germline ends. The germline V gene has CDR1 SQVTM and CDR2 ANQGSEA. This CDR3 spans 14 amino acids. In nucleotides, the CDR3 is TGCAGCGCCAAATTAGGGGGCTCTGGAAACACCATATATTTT. It specifies CSAKLGGSGNTIYF. Based on the CDR3 plus reference TRBV29-1 and TRBJ1-3, the full variable domain is SAVISQKPSRDICQRGTSLTIQCQVDSQVTMMFWYRQQPGQSLTLIATANQGSEATYESGFVIDKFPISRPNLTFSTLTVSNMSPEDSSIYLCSAKLGGSGNTIYFGEGSWLTVV.

The chain joins TRBV20-1 to TRBJ1-1, with no clear D. Trimming took 3 bases from V and 1 from J, leaving 12 bases between them. In germline, CDR1 is DFQATT, CDR2 SNEGSKA (reference sequence). The CDR3 sequence is 14 residues long. CDR3 DNA sequence: TGCAGTGCTAGGGACTACGGTCAGAACACTGAAGCTTTCTTT. Encoded protein: CSARDYGQNTEAFF.

The chain employs TRBV12-3 or TRBV12-4 and TRBJ1-6, with a tentative D call TRBD1 (6 bases). The CDR3 is 17 residues long. The V end lost 7 bases, the J end lost 9 bases, and 25 bases lay between the germline ends. CDR3: CASTSSTLSGVGSPLHF. The DNA of the CDR3 is TGTGCCAGCACTTCCTCGACCCTTTCAGGGGTCGGTTCACCCCTCCACTTT.

The V and J genes are TRBV6-5 and TRBJ1-1; D remains unclear. CDR3 length: 13 residues. Germline loops: CDR1 MNHEY, CDR2 SVGAGI. The ends were cut back, 6 bases at V and 2 bases at J, with 10 bases in the middle. CDR3 protein: CASRSTSNTEAFF. In DNA form, the CDR3 reads TGTGCCAGCAGAAGTACCAGTAACACTGAAGCTTTCTTT.

The chain employs TRBV5-5 and TRBJ2-7; no definite D call. The germline gives CDR1 SGHKS, CDR2 YYEKEE (reference sequence). The CDR3 has 14 amino acids. Trimming took 6 bases from V and 6 from J, leaving 19 bases between them. CDR3 protein: CASTESGGLREQYF. The CDR3 bases are TGTGCCAGCACCGAATCGGGTGGGCTACGCGAGCAGTACTTC. The full variable domain, rest sourced from reference TRBV5-5 and TRBJ2-7, is DAGVTQSPTHLIKTRGQQVTLRCSPISGHKSVSWYQQVLGQGPQFIFQYYEKEERGRGNFPDRFSARQFPNYSSELNVNALLLGDSALYLCASTESGGLREQYFGPGTRLTVT.

This chain joins TRBV15 and TRBJ1-2, with D tentatively TRBD1 (5 bases). Germline assignment: CDR1 LNHNV and CDR2 YYDKDF (reference sequence). The V and J ends lost 5 bases and 4 bases respectively, with 23 bases between them. CDR3 size: 17 residues. CDR3 sequence (DNA): TGTGCCACCAGCCCGACGGGGGATAGATTTATTGGCTATGGCTACACCTTC. It codes for CATSPTGDRFIGYGYTF.

The rearrangement joins TRBV28 to TRBJ2-7; D might be TRBD1 (6 bases). Trimming removed 5 bases at V and 8 bases at J, with 19 bases between. The CDR3 sequence is 14 residues long. Looked up from germline, CDR1 is MDHEN and CDR2 is SYDVKM. The CDR3 here is CASSDPITGSKQYF. The CDR3 nucleotides are TGTGCCAGCAGTGACCCGATCACAGGGTCGAAGCAGTACTTC.

The rearrangement uses TRBV30 and TRBJ1-6; D unclear. The CDR3 consists of 16 residues. V was clipped by 1 base and J by 6 bases, with 16 bases between them. Germline V CDR1 and CDR2: GTSNPN, SVGIG (reference sequence). CDR3 DNA sequence: TGTGCCTGGAGTGATATAACGACCCCAGCTAATTCACCCCTCCACTTT. Protein product: CAWSDITTPANSPLHF. Variable domain in full (rest from reference TRBV30 and TRBJ1-6): SQTIHQWPATLVQPVGSPLSLECTVEGTSNPNLYWYRQAAGRGLQLLFYSVGIGQISSEVPQNLSASRPQDRQFILSSKKLLLSDSGFYLCAWSDITTPANSPLHFGNGTRLTVT.

The V and J genes are TRBV9 and TRBJ1-1, with a tentative D call TRBD1 (6 bases). V dropped 6 bases and J dropped 7 bases, with 19 bases sitting between them. The CDR3 runs 14 residues. Germline loops: CDR1 SGDLS, CDR2 YYNGEE. The CDR3 loop is CASTRGPSPGEAFF. The CDR3 coding sequence is TGTGCCAGCACCAGGGGTCCTTCCCCGGGTGAAGCTTTCTTT. Supplemented by reference TRBV9 and TRBJ1-1, the full variable domain reads DSGVTQTPKHLITATGQRVTLRCSPRSGDLSVYWYQQSLDQGLQFLIQYYNGEERAKGNILERFSAQQFPDLHSELNLSSLELGDSALYFCASTRGPSPGEAFFGQGTRLTVV.

The J gene is TRBJ2-3, the V gene TRBV19; D not certain. The V end was cut by 3 bases, the J end by 1 base, with 14 bases between. The V gene's germline CDR1 is LNHDA and CDR2 SQIVND (reference sequence). The CDR3 contains 16 residues. The CDR3 here is CASSMITVDGTDTQYF. In DNA form, the CDR3 reads TGTGCCAGTAGTATGATAACCGTTGATGGCACAGATACGCAGTATTTT.